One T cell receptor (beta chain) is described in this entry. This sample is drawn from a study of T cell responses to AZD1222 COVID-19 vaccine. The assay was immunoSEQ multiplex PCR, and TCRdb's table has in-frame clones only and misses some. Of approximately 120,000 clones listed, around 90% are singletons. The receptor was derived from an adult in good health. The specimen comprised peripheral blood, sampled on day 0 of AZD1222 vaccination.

This CDR3 is CASSRSGRRQETQYF. The CDR3 coding sequence is TGTGCCAGCAGCCGTTCGGGACGGAGACAAGAGACCCAGTACTTC. This sequence joins TRBV7-2 and TRBJ2-5; either TRBD1 or TRBD2 may fit D (5 bases each). The CDR3 is 15 amino acids. Trimming left V 5 bases short and J 2 bases short, with 15 bases between. Germline V lookup: CDR1 SGHTA, CDR2 FQGNSA.